These 13 T cell receptor beta chains came from one sample sequenced in a study of T cells in Graves' hyperthyroidism and ophthalmopathy. Amplified regions were TCR beta CDR3 sequences from RNA transcripts. The HTBI primer set was used in a first-round RT-PCR of the TCR CDR3. TCRdb redid the calling of the multiplex PCR reads with MiXCR, one entry per CDR3 protein. Among 95,000 to 110,000 distinct CDR3 sequences listed, about half were seen once. The sequenced sample was blood. These receptors all stem from a man aged 35-49 years with Graves' hyperthyroidism.

This clonotype was picked up many times. The CDR3 nucleotides read TGTGCCAGCAGTGGGGGGGATGAAAAACTGTTTTTT. It translates to CASSGGDEKLFF. V gene TRBV12-3 or TRBV12-4 combines with J gene TRBJ1-4; the D gene is possibly TRBD1 (5 bases). The V end was cut by 5 bases, the J end by 6 bases, with 7 bases between. The CDR3 covers 12 residues.

The V and J genes are TRBV10-3 and TRBJ1-5, with 7 positions matching TRBD1. Looked up from germline, CDR1 is ENHRY and CDR2 is SYGVKD. This CDR3 spans 17 amino acids. The junction had 10 bases not matched to a gene; V was cut back by 5 bases and J by 0 bases. Here the CDR3 reads CAISNGQVRHSNQPQHF. In nucleotides, the CDR3 is TGTGCCATCAGTAACGGACAGGTGCGACATAGCAATCAGCCCCAGCATTTT.

This chain links TRBV28 with TRBJ2-7; a possible D gene is TRBD1 (6 bases). The CDR3 loop spans 15 amino acids. V lost 1 base to trimming and J lost 1 base, with 11 bases between them. Germline V gene lookup returns CDR1 MDHEN and CDR2 SYDVKM. CDR3 nucleotides: TGTGCCAGCAGTTTATTCCGGGACACTTCCTACGAGCAGTACTTC. Translation: CASSLFRDTSYEQYF.

Many counts were recorded for this clonotype. This chain joins TRBV7-2 and TRBJ2-3, with D possibly being TRBD2 (6 bases). Germline V lookup: CDR1 SGHTA, CDR2 FQGNSA. The length of the CDR3 is 20 residues. V lost 5 bases, J lost 0 bases, and 27 bases lay in between. The CDR3 nucleotides are TGTGCCAGCAGCCCCACGGGTCCGGGGGATTTCTTTTCTAGCACAGATACGCAGTATTTT. This gives the protein CASSPTGPGDFFSSTDTQYF.

About this clonotype itself: At one end, the junction sequence differs from germline, possibly due to a read error. The V call is TRBV7-9, the J call TRBJ1-3; TRBD1 might be the D (6 bases). This CDR3 contains 11 residues. Germline CDR1 is SEHNR and CDR2 is FQNEAQ (reference sequence). The CDR3 DNA follows: TGTGCCAGCAGCTTCCGGGACACCTTATATTTT. It specifies CASSFRDTLYF.

As concerns this clonotype: An end of the junction does not agree with germline; a read error may underlie this. The chain recombines TRBV4-3 with TRBJ2-1, with 12 bases lining up with TRBD2. CDR1 and CDR2 (germline): LGHNA, YSLEER. There are 16 residues in the CDR3. CDR3: CASSQGLAGAYDEQFF. CDR3 in DNA: TGCGCCAGCAGCCAAGGACTAGCGGGAGCCTACGATGAGCAGTTCTTC.

V usage is TRBV4-2 and J usage is TRBJ2-3; D gene uncertain. Germline values: CDR1 LGHNA, CDR2 YNFKEQ. The CDR3 runs 17 residues. Trimming took off 0 bases at V and 0 bases at J, with 13 bases between the two ends. The CDR3, as DNA: TGTGCCAGCAGCCAAGAAACAACGCGGCCTAGCACAGATACGCAGTATTTT. Translating gives CASSQETTRPSTDTQYF.

About this clonotype: A single base separates this from a much larger clone, so it may be a read error. CDR3 loop: CASSLAGLLSNEQYF. CDR3 DNA sequence: TGTGCCAGCAGCTTGGCGGGTTTGTTGTCTAATGAGCAGTACTTC. The V and J genes are TRBV7-9 and TRBJ2-7, with D perhaps matching TRBD2 (5 bases). CDR1 is SEHNR and CDR2 is FQNEAQ in the germline V gene (reference sequence). The CDR3 consists of 15 residues. V was cut by 3 bases and J by 7 bases, with 19 bases left in between. The variable domain in full, completed from reference TRBV7-9 and TRBJ2-7, reads DTGVSQNPRHKITKRGQNVTFRCDPISEHNRLYWYRQTLGQGPEFLTYFQNEAQLEKSRLLSDRFSAERPKGSFSTLEIQRTEQGDSAMYLCASSLAGLLSNEQYFGPGTRLTVT.

There are many counts of this clonotype. The chain has TRBV7-9 and TRBJ2-1; D not resolved. Germline V gene sequence: CDR1 SEHNR, CDR2 FQNEAQ (reference sequence). The CDR3 covers 12 residues. V lost 2 bases and J 7 bases, leaving 6 bases between the germline ends. The chain's CDR3 is CASSLHPNEQFF. The DNA for the CDR3 is TGTGCCAGCAGCTTACACCCTAATGAGCAGTTCTTC.

To note about this clonotype: The limits of the CDR3 on the DNA are not certain, so only TCRdb's listed CDR3 is given. The J gene is TRBJ1-5, the V gene TRBV7-6; the table names TRBD1, a call not compared with the DNA. The length of the CDR3 is 21 amino acids, counting both ends. The germline V gene encodes CDR1 SGHVS and CDR2 FNYEAQ. This CDR3 is CASSLGGSYEQYFGPGQPQHF.

The chain has TRBV29-1 and TRBJ1-1; no reliable D call. The germline CDR1 and CDR2 sequences are SQVTM and ANQGSEA. The V and J ends lost 6 bases and 1 base respectively, with 9 bases between them. This CDR3 comprises 12 residues. CDR3 nucleotide sequence: TGCAGCGTACAATCGGCGAACACTGAAGCTTTCTTT. This translates into CSVQSANTEAFF. Full variable domain (rest looked up from reference TRBV29-1 and TRBJ1-1): SAVISQKPSRDICQRGTSLTIQCQVDSQVTMMFWYRQQPGQSLTLIATANQGSEATYESGFVIDKFPISRPNLTFSTLTVSNMSPEDSSIYLCSVQSANTEAFFGQGTRLTVV.

On this clonotype: The DNA is left out, because the CDR3 cannot be placed on it with certainty; the CDR3 is given as TCRdb lists it. This chain joins TRBV7-2 and TRBJ1-2. The CDR3 totals 18 residues, both ends included. CDR1 and CDR2 from the germline V gene are SGHTA and FQGNSA. CDR3 protein: CASSFYICSARFPGGYTF.

The sample holds many counts of this clonotype. The chain employs TRBV4-1 and TRBJ2-7; possibly TRBD2 for D (5 bases). This CDR3 spans 15 amino acids. V lost 3 bases and J 0 bases, leaving 12 bases between the germline ends. Germline V gives CDR1 MGHRA, CDR2 YSYEKL. In DNA, the CDR3 is TGCGCCAGCAGCCAGCTGGGAGTATTCTCCTACGAGCAGTACTTC. Amino acids: CASSQLGVFSYEQYF.